In its sample, the clone carrying this T cell receptor (beta chain) was seen a few times. The antigen remains unidentified. The data derive from a study of early T cells in non-severe SARS-CoV-2 infection. About the study: Bulk RNA taken from unsorted whole blood was sequenced, leaving chains unpaired. Study results and limitations: Private and CD4 specificities were missed by VDJdb matching, skewed to anti-spike CD8.

Each single cDNA molecule received a unique molecular identifier. TCRdb fed the 5' RACE reads into MiXCR, producing one record per CDR3 protein. The table has about 49,000 distinct CDR3 sequences, about an eighth seen once. This CDR3 is built from 14 residues. The germline CDR1 and CDR2 sequences are DFQATT and SNEGSKA (reference sequence). Trimming cost V 5 bases and J 1 base, with 14 bases left between them. The origin of this receptor is an adult who was a healthcare worker with PCR-confirmed SARS-CoV-2 infection or an uninfected control (not recorded which). Material: whole blood. The chain recombines TRBV20-1 with TRBJ1-1; weak D call: TRBD1 (5 bases). CDR3 amino acids: CSAPPGAGNTEAFF. CDR3 sequence (DNA): TGCAGTGCTCCCCCCGGGGCAGGGAACACTGAAGCTTTCTTT.